One sample yielded the 27 T cell receptor beta chains listed below, sequenced in a study of technical replicates of blood from several donors. Profiled with immunoSEQ multiplex PCR; TCRdb holds only in-frame clones, not every one. The profile shows approximately 76,000 clones, about 91% of them singletons. Sequenced input: T cells isolated from PBMCs. These receptors all come from a human donor in good health.

The genes are TRBV4-1 and TRBJ2-1, with 9 bases fitting TRBD2. The V segment lost 4 bases and the J segment 4 bases; nucleotides outside the gene matches: 8. Germline CDR1 reads MGHRA; CDR2 reads YSYEKL. The CDR3 extends over 16 amino acids. CDR3 protein: CASSRSGSGGYNEQFF. The CDR3, as DNA: TGCGCCAGCAGCCGGAGTGGTAGCGGGGGTTACAATGAGCAGTTCTTC.

The gene calls are TRBV6-4 and TRBJ1-1; D is perhaps TRBD1 (5 bases). V lost 8 bases to trimming and J lost 0 bases, with 13 bases between them. CDR3 length: 14 amino acids. Germline CDR1 MRHNA, CDR2 SNTAGT. CDR3 nucleotide sequence: TGTGCCAGCGGGGAGGGGACGGTGAACACTGAAGCTTTCTTT. It specifies CASGEGTVNTEAFF.

The V and J genes are TRBV28 and TRBJ1-4, with 9 bases aligning to TRBD1. Germline CDR1 MDHEN, CDR2 SYDVKM. This CDR3 region has 13 residues. With 8 bases clipped from V and 6 bases from J, the junction kept 4 bases outside the gene matches. This chain's CDR3 is CASVGQGYEKLFF. The CDR3 nucleotides are TGTGCCAGCGTAGGACAGGGGTATGAAAAACTGTTTTTT. Full variable domain (rest looked up from reference TRBV28 and TRBJ1-4): DVKVTQSSRYLVKRTGEKVFLECVQDMDHENMFWYRQDPGLGLRLIYFSYDVKMKEKGDIPEGYSVSREKKERFSLILESASTNQTSMYLCASVGQGYEKLFFGSGTQLSVL.

This rearrangement joins TRBV27 to TRBJ2-3, with TRBD2 identical over 12 bases. CDR1 is MNHEY and CDR2 is SMNVEV in the germline V gene (reference sequence). V was pared by 6 bases and J by 6 bases, with 7 bases of the junction left unmatched. The CDR3 covers 15 residues. The CDR3 is CASSRRLAGADTQYF. DNA of the CDR3: TGTGCCAGCAGCCGCAGACTAGCGGGAGCGGATACGCAGTATTTT.

This chain's CDR3 is CASSLGPFGGRAGLDTQYF. Here the CDR3 DNA reads TGTGCCAGCAGCTTAGGGCCTTTTGGGGGGAGGGCTGGTTTAGATACGCAGTATTTT. The J gene is TRBJ2-3, the V gene TRBV7-2; TRBD2 agrees at 7 bases. Trimming at V came to 1 base and at J to 5 bases, leaving 18 bases not matched to a gene. The CDR3 is made up of 19 amino acids. From germline, CDR1 is SGHTA and CDR2 FQGNSA.

A single count supports this clone. The rearrangement uses TRBV7-6 and TRBJ2-1; 14 bases map to TRBD2. The germline V gene encodes CDR1 SGHVS and CDR2 FNYEAQ. The ends lost 4 bases at V and 1 base at J; junction bases unmatched: 6. The CDR3 length is 18 residues. Written as DNA, the CDR3 is TGTGCCAGCAGCTCAGGACTAGCGGGAGGCTCGTCCTACAATGAGCAGTTCTTC. Encoded protein: CASSSGLAGGSSYNEQFF. The variable domain in full, completed from reference TRBV7-6 and TRBJ2-1, reads GAGVSQSPRYKVTKRGQDVALRCDPISGHVSLYWYRQALGQGPEFLTYFNYEAQQDKSGLPNDRFSAERPEGSISTLTIQRTEQRDSAMYRCASSSGLAGGSSYNEQFFGPGTRLTVL.

The V call is TRBV28, the J call TRBJ1-5, with D perhaps matching TRBD1 (6 bases). The V gene's germline CDR1 is MDHEN and CDR2 SYDVKM. V was clipped by 4 bases and J by 3 bases, with 19 bases between them. The CDR3 has 17 residues. This CDR3 reads CASSYPIGTSINQPQHF. The DNA of the CDR3 is TGTGCCAGCAGTTATCCGATAGGGACATCGATCAATCAGCCCCAGCATTTT.

The genes are TRBV5-1 and TRBJ2-1, with a tentative D call TRBD2 (5 bases). The CDR3 sequence is 14 residues long. Trimming stripped 2 bases from V and 8 bases from J, with 14 bases between. Germline CDR1 is SGHRS and CDR2 is YFSETQ. The CDR3 loop reads CASSFKEGRDEQFF. The CDR3 nucleotides are TGCGCCAGCAGCTTTAAAGAGGGCCGCGATGAGCAGTTCTTC.

This chain connects TRBV18 to TRBJ2-5; perhaps TRBD2 as D (5 bases). Germline V gene sequence: CDR1 KGHSH, CDR2 LQKENI. V was shortened by 1 base and J by 2 bases, with 14 bases between the two germline ends. The CDR3 loop spans 16 amino acids. The CDR3 bases are TGTGCCAGCTCACCACTCTTATCCAGCGGACAAGAGACCCAGTACTTC. Translated: CASSPLLSSGQETQYF. The complete variable domain, with remaining parts taken from reference TRBV18 and TRBJ2-5, reads NAGVMQNPRHLVRRRGQEARLRCSPMKGHSHVYWYRQLPEEGLKFMVYLQKENIIDESGMPKERFSAEFPKEGPSILRIQQVVRGDSAAYFCASSPLLSSGQETQYFGPGTRLLVL.

CDR3 bases: TGTGCCAGCAGCTTAAAACCCCGGGGGGCCGGGGAGCTGTTTTTT. This gives the protein CASSLKPRGAGELFF. The chain links TRBV13 to TRBJ2-2; 7 bases line up with TRBD2. In germline, CDR1 is PRHDT, CDR2 FYEKMQ (reference sequence). The CDR3 length is 15 residues. J gave up 6 bases and V 2 bases, and 6 bases lay outside the gene matches.

The chain has TRBV27 and TRBJ2-3; D possibly corresponds to TRBD2 (5 bases). The V gene lost 2 bases and the J gene lost 2 bases, with 14 bases spanning the gap. Germline lookup yields CDR1 MNHEY and CDR2 SMNVEV (reference sequence). The CDR3 extends over 16 amino acids. The CDR3 sequence is CASSLEGRTSTDTQYF. CDR3 DNA: TGTGCCAGCAGTTTAGAAGGGAGAACCTCCACAGATACGCAGTATTTT.

The V and J genes are TRBV28 and TRBJ2-3; D is uncertain. Germline V lookup: CDR1 MDHEN, CDR2 SYDVKM. V lost 4 bases and J lost 7, with 6 bases in between. CDR3 size: 11 residues. The chain's CDR3 is CASSSSHTQYF. DNA of the CDR3: TGTGCCAGCAGTTCCTCCCATACGCAGTATTTT.

This chain links TRBV10-1 with TRBJ2-7, with TRBD2 matching over 7 bases. The CDR3 extends over 14 amino acids. V lost 7 bases and J lost 5; bases outside the gene matches: 11. The V gene's germline CDR1 is WNHNN and CDR2 SYGVQD (reference sequence). The CDR3 reads CASTGGGLSDEQYF. For the CDR3, the DNA is TGCGCCAGCACCGGGGGAGGGTTGTCTGACGAGCAGTACTTC.

This rearrangement joins TRBV18 to TRBJ1-6; D is unclear. The CDR3 is made up of 17 amino acids. The V and J ends lost 6 bases and 7 bases respectively, with 22 bases between them. Germline V gene data show CDR1 as KGHSH and CDR2 as LQKENI. The CDR3 nucleotides read TGTGCCAGCTCCGCATCTTTGCCACAGCCACCAAATTCACCCCTCCACTTT. It encodes CASSASLPQPPNSPLHF.

CDR3 DNA: TGTGCCTGGGGGCCACAGAATAATTCACCCCTCCACTTT. It encodes CAWGPQNNSPLHF. The chain joins TRBV30 to TRBJ1-6; D remains unclear. CDR1 is GTSNPN and CDR2 is SVGIG in the germline V gene (reference sequence). Deletions cut 5 bases from V and 5 bases from J, with 10 bases between. The CDR3 length is 13 residues.

The chain links TRBV10-3 to TRBJ2-2; tentative D call: TRBD1 (6 bases). The CDR3 extends over 15 amino acids. Deletions cut 4 bases from V and 3 bases from J, with 12 bases between. From germline, CDR1 is ENHRY and CDR2 SYGVKD. The CDR3, as DNA: TGTGCCATCAGTGGGCCACAGGGATACACCGGGGAGCTGTTTTTT. Protein sequence: CAISGPQGYTGELFF.

The chain is built from TRBV28 and TRBJ2-7, with TRBD2 identical over 7 bases. V lost 6 bases and J lost 3; bases outside the gene matches: 8. This CDR3 has 14 residues. CDR1 MDHEN and CDR2 SYDVKM come from the germline V gene. The CDR3 DNA reads as TGTGCCAGCAGGTCAGCGGGAACCGGCTACGAGCAGTACTTC. Its protein is CASRSAGTGYEQYF.

The rearrangement uses TRBV7-2 and TRBJ1-2, with D perhaps matching TRBD1 (5 bases). Germline assignment: CDR1 SGHTA and CDR2 FQGNSA. Trimming removed 2 bases from V and 7 bases from J, with 14 bases in between. This CDR3 region has 14 residues. The CDR3 DNA follows: TGTGCCAGCAGCTTAACTTCAGCGGGGCTTGGCTACACCTTC. It encodes CASSLTSAGLGYTF.

The chain carries TRBV11-2 and TRBJ2-7; tentatively, D is TRBD1 (6 bases). V lost 3 bases and J lost 1, with 16 bases in between. Germline lookup yields CDR1 SGHAT and CDR2 FQNNGV. This CDR3 has 16 residues. CDR3 sequence: CASSFGQSGASYEQYF. The CDR3 DNA reads as TGTGCCAGCAGCTTCGGTCAGTCAGGGGCTTCCTACGAGCAGTACTTC. The whole variable domain, filled in from reference TRBV11-2 and TRBJ2-7, reads EAGVAQSPRYKIIEKRQSVAFWCNPISGHATLYWYQQILGQGPKLLIQFQNNGVVDDSQLPKDRFSAERLKGVDSTLKIQPAKLEDSAVYLCASSFGQSGASYEQYFGPGTRLTVT.

The V gene is TRBV5-1, the J gene TRBJ2-1, with TRBD1 matching over 10 bases. Germline V lookup: CDR1 SGHRS, CDR2 YFSETQ. The CDR3 extends over 14 amino acids. The ends lost 4 bases at V and 8 bases at J; junction bases unmatched: 6. CDR3 amino acids: CASSPGQGGDEQFF. The CDR3, as DNA: TGCGCCAGCAGCCCCGGACAGGGGGGCGATGAGCAGTTCTTC.

This chain uses TRBV27 with TRBJ2-3; D may be TRBD2 (6 bases). The germline gives CDR1 MNHEY, CDR2 SMNVEV (reference sequence). CDR3 length: 15 residues. V shed 0 bases and J shed 1 base, with 8 bases lying between them. The CDR3 bases are TGTGCCAGCAGTTTATCGGAGGGTCGCACAGATACGCAGTATTTT. It specifies CASSLSEGRTDTQYF.

The chain has TRBV10-3 and TRBJ2-1; D is ambiguous. Between the trimmed V and J ends, which lost 3 bases and 5 bases, there was a span of 5 bases. CDR3 length equals 12 residues. Germline CDR1 reads ENHRY; CDR2 reads SYGVKD. The CDR3 nucleotides are TGTGCCATCAGTGATGGAGACAATGAGCAGTTCTTC. Translation gives CAISDGDNEQFF.

The chain links TRBV11-2 to TRBJ1-2; 7 bases map to TRBD1. The CDR3 runs to 13 residues. Germline assignment: CDR1 SGHAT and CDR2 FQNNGV. J was trimmed by 5 bases and V by 3 bases; bases with no gene match: 3. CDR3 nucleotide sequence: TGTGCCAGCAGCTTCACAGGGGAATATGGCTACACCTTC. It yields the protein CASSFTGEYGYTF.

This clone was seen only once. The gene calls are TRBV30 and TRBJ1-4; D is unresolved. The V end lost 4 bases, the J end lost 5 bases, and 11 bases lay between the germline ends. The CDR3 is 13 residues long. Per the germline V gene, CDR1 is GTSNPN and CDR2 is SVGIG (reference sequence). Written as DNA, the CDR3 is TGTGCCTGGACAGCGGACGACAATGAAAAACTGTTTTTT. Its translation is CAWTADDNEKLFF.

V gene TRBV7-2 combines with J gene TRBJ2-3; a weak D match, TRBD2 (6 bases). Trimming left V 1 base short and J 5 bases short, with 7 bases between. The CDR3 is 13 residues long. Per the germline V gene, CDR1 is SGHTA and CDR2 is FQGNSA. The CDR3 protein is CASSLVSGDTQYF. The CDR3 DNA follows: TGTGCCAGCAGCTTAGTTAGCGGAGATACGCAGTATTTT.

The J gene is TRBJ1-2, the V gene TRBV19, with no clear D. Per germline, CDR1 LNHDA and CDR2 SQIVND (reference sequence). CDR3 size: 15 residues. Trimming pared 5 bases from V and 0 bases from J, leaving 13 bases between. CDR3 residues: CASSLRTPANYGYTF. DNA of the CDR3: TGTGCCAGTAGTCTGAGGACTCCAGCTAACTATGGCTACACCTTC.

The chain joins TRBV7-3 to TRBJ2-5; 13 nucleotides align to TRBD2. V was pared by 2 bases and J by 5 bases, with 5 bases of the junction left unmatched. The CDR3 sequence is 16 residues long. From germline, CDR1 is SGHTA and CDR2 FQGTGA. The DNA for the CDR3 is TGTGCCAGCAGCTTATCAGGACTAGCGGGGGTTGAGACCCAGTACTTC. It yields the protein CASSLSGLAGVETQYF.